A selection of T cell receptor beta chains follows, all from one sample in a study of T cell responses to AZD1222 COVID-19 vaccine. TCRdb's table, derived via immunoSEQ multiplex PCR, lists solely in-frame clones and lacks some. Here the sample spans some 94,000 clones, roughly nine tenths being singletons. This specimen consisted of peripheral blood, obtained 28 days after the second AZD1222 dose. Receptors originate from an adult who received the AZD1222 COVID-19 vaccine. CDR3s include the opening cysteine and the closing phenylalanine or tryptophan. The order of the fields is V gene, J gene, clone size, CDR3 protein. Some rows have no size entry. The others give once, few or many, or a class for an expanded clone.

TRBV7-8	TRBJ2-1	-	CASSSPPRGRSNEQFF
TRBV3-1/TRBV3-2	TRBJ1-4	once	CASSQGQGKLFF
TRBV21-1	TRBJ2-7	-	CASSKMKSRGIYEQYF
TRBV18	TRBJ2-3	once	CASSPLPVLRGGTDTQYF
TRBV6-1	TRBJ1-2	-	CASSEVLGQGGYTF
TRBV2	TRBJ2-1	-	CASSKGLGSYNEQFF
TRBV6-5	TRBJ1-2	-	CASSYSTGLLNYGYTF
TRBV6-5	TRBJ1-5	once	CAGGDRTLSNQPQHF
TRBV6-1	TRBJ2-5	once	CASSERRETQYF
TRBV4-2	TRBJ1-1	-	CASSQDSFLDTEAFF
TRBV6-2/TRBV6-3	TRBJ2-1	-	CASSYVGLNEQFF
TRBV14	TRBJ1-1	-	CASSPKRNTEAFF
TRBV27	TRBJ2-5	-	CASSSLGTAQETQYF
TRBV5-1	TRBJ2-7	-	CASSLERGQGAVSGEQYF
TRBV27	TRBJ1-1	-	CASSIDRGGDAFF
TRBV6-2/TRBV6-3	TRBJ2-7	-	CASSYEGARYEQYF
TRBV5-1	TRBJ2-4	-	CASSILAGGDPSLKNIQYF
TRBV7-9	TRBJ1-2	-	CASSSDEGGYTF
TRBV28	TRBJ2-3	once	CASTGVASTDTQYF
TRBV5-1	TRBJ2-3	once	CASSGTGSDTQYF
TRBV6-5	TRBJ2-2	-	CASSSGANTGELFF
TRBV3-1/TRBV3-2	TRBJ2-1	once	CASSPEDSSYNEQFF
TRBV27	TRBJ1-6	-	CASSLRLSILGSNSPLHF